Listed here is a single TCR beta chain. What antigen it recognizes has not been identified. The record has no base qualities; no much larger clone is one base away. In the paper's terms, the time point label means: tumor resected at nephrectomy. In light of the paper, this sample's treatment or condition label describes: 15 Gy SBRT to primary tumor, nephrectomy 4 weeks later. Samples came from a clinical trial, in which primary renal cell carcinomas received 15 Gy stereotactic body radiation therapy followed by nephrectomy 4 weeks later. Every patient's renal cell carcinoma showed clear cell pathology. Tumors were mechanically dissociated, digested with collagenase/hyaluronidase at 37 °C, processed in gentleMACS C tubes, and stored in liquid nitrogen. The QIAamp DNA Blood Mini Kit (Qiagen) was used to prepare genomic DNA for TCR sequencing. Only samples passing all quality control checks were included in the analyses.

Inclusive of the bounding cysteine and phenylalanine, the CDR3 is 14 residues long. CDR3 DNA only is kept here, 42 bases in frame from base 1. Relative to germline, V is 7 bases shorter and J is 1 base shorter, with 11 bases between their ends. From a lookup of the germline V gene, CDR1 and CDR2 are SNHLY and FYNNEI. These data are taken from a study of radiation and T cells in renal cell carcinoma (dated by TCRdb to 2020 to 2021). About the full investigation: In total, some 50 samples underwent TCR beta sequencing: 25 or so tumors plus 27 peripheral blood samples. Across all 55 or so samples, under 5,000,000 unique CDR3 nucleotide sequences encoding over 2.5 million unique CDR3 amino acid sequences were identified.

What the authors observed across the whole study: The single-armed trial design could not address effects of radiation dose or scheduling on the TCR repertoire. In blood, the top tumor clonotypes increased from baseline to 2 weeks after radiation and then shrank by 4 weeks, which suggests a temporary expansion of tumor-resident clones. Compared with control tumors, irradiated tumors had a greater number of dominant CDR3 motifs, and those motifs took up a bigger portion of the repertoire. Intratumoral heterogeneity went uncaptured because the only tumor material available was small regions of 0.8 to 1 g. No pretreatment tumor biopsies were available, so the baseline intratumoral presence of clonotypes could not be determined. Irradiated tumors showed higher TCR clonality than controls, with the top 100 clonotypes averaging approximately 54% of the repertoire versus roughly 40% in nephrectomy-only tumors.

Following the manufacturer's recommendations, the immunoSEQ kit was used to generate TCR beta libraries from genomic DNA. To prepare the libraries, a first multiplex PCR with proprietary primers was run, followed by a second PCR that added unique barcodes, and a bead cleanup was done after each round. A positive control reaction and a negative control reaction, both provided in the kit, were run with every batch of samples. The final libraries were assessed on an Agilent 4200 TapeStation D1000 ScreenTape, pooled by volume, and quantified by qPCR. Sequencing ran on an Illumina NextSeq500 with a MidOutput 150-cycle cartridge, using 156 Read1 and 15 Index1 cycles with kit custom primers. The pooled library was loaded at around 1 pM with a roughly 20% PhiX control spike-in. Per the source publication's procedure: Vendor-processed data were analyzed in R, and a clonotype was defined as all T cells sharing the same CDR3 nucleotide sequence. In the clone abundance analyses, frequencies were normalized to the 10,000 most abundant clones in each sample. Public T cell clones, which averaged fewer than five per sample, were excluded before analysis. Dominant motif analysis used ImmunoMap with the PAM10 matrix, gap penalty 30 and homology threshold 0.3; motifs with cumulative frequency at least 0.01 counted as dominant. Tumor-enriched and baseline blood-enriched clonotypes were defined by at least a 32-fold difference in abundance between compartments. The Baroni-Urbani and Buser coefficient was used to measure tumor-blood repertoire similarity, and groups were compared with two-tailed Wilcoxon tests in R. TCRdb took over this immuneACCESS table, retaining in-frame rearrangements with V and J assigned. Such tables are incomplete; in checked studies, under half of the missing clones stem from an unresolved V gene, and the remainder is unexplained. V, J and clone size are those of that table, while D and trimming were read from the DNA. The sample contains around 13,000 clones, 30% to 40% of them found a single time. The ten largest make up 15% to 17% of the sample.

This specimen was tumor tissue, taken from a patient whose treatment included radiotherapy and nephrectomy. The sequence was collected from a man between 60 and 75 years old with renal cell carcinoma. The chain couples TRBV2 to TRBJ1-5; the D segment could be TRBD1, given 5 matching bases. Here is the DNA: TGTGCCAGCACCTGGGGGGGAAGCAATCAGCCCCAGCATTTT. Translated, it gives CASTWGGSNQPQHF. Reference TRBV2 and TRBJ1-5 genes cover what lies past the CDR3, so the full variable domain is EPEVTQTPSHQVTQMGQEVILRCVPISNHLYFYWYRQILGQKVEFLVSFYNNEISEKSEIFDDQFSVERPDGSNFTLKIRSTKLEDSAMYFCASTWGGSNQPQHFGDGTRLSIL.